The subject of this entry is one T cell receptor (beta chain). Repertoires were generated with immunoSEQ multiplex PCR, while TCRdb's copy carries only in-frame clones and drops some. The repertoire has some 98,000 clones, approximately 83% of them found once; the top ten carry roughly 1.5%. Blood was sampled at baseline, cycle 4 day 1, and cycle 7 day 1. This sample is part of a study of OX40 agonist ivuxolimab in advanced cancers. Study-wide context: Subjects had a mean age of about 65 years, with a range of roughly 20 to 79; approximately 83% were male. Past anti-PD-1, anti-PD-L1 or anti-CTLA-4 therapy was accepted, and 35% to 45% had received some.

The CDR3 has 15 amino acids. Germline CDR1 reads LGHNA; CDR2 reads YSLEER. With V trimmed by 4 bases and J by 5 bases, 9 bases remained unmatched. This TCR derives from an adult with an advanced solid tumor such as melanoma, head and neck, liver or kidney cancer. V is TRBV4-3 and J is TRBJ2-5; 8 nucleotides align to TRBD1. The sample consisted of CD4+ or CD8+ T cells sorted from blood, taken in a trial of the OX40 agonist ivuxolimab. The CDR3 reads CASSLGTGFPETQYF. The CDR3 coding sequence is TGCGCCAGCAGCCTCGGGACAGGCTTTCCCGAGACCCAGTACTTC.